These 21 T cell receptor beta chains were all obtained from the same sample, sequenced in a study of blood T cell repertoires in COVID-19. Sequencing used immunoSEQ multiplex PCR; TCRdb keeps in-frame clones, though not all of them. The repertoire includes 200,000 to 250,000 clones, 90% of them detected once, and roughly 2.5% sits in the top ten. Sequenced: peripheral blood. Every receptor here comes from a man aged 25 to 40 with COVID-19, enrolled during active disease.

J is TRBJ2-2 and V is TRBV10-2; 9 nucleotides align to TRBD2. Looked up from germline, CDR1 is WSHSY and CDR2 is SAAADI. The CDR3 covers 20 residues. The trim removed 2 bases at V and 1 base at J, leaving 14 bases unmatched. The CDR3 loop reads CASSEGLAILFYLNTGELFF. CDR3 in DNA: TGCGCCAGCAGTGAGGGACTAGCGATTCTCTTCTACTTGAACACCGGGGAGCTGTTTTTT.

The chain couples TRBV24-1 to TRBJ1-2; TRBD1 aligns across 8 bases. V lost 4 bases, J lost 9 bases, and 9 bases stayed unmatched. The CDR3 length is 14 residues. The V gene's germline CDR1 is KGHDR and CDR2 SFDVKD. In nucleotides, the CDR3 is TGTGCCACCAGTGACCCAGGGACAGGAGTTAGCTACACCTTC. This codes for CATSDPGTGVSYTF.

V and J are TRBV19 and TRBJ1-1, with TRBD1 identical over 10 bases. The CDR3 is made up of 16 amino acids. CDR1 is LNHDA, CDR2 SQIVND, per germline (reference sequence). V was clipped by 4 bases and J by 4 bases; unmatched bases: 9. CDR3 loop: CASSTFGTGAGTEAFF. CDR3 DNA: TGTGCCAGTAGTACTTTCGGGACAGGGGCGGGCACTGAAGCTTTCTTT.

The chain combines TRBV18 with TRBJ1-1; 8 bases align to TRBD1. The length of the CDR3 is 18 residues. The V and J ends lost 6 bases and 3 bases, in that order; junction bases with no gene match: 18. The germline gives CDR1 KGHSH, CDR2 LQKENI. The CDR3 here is CASSPLPTGAGRDTEAFF. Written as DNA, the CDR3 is TGTGCCAGCTCGCCCCTCCCGACAGGGGCCGGGAGAGACACTGAAGCTTTCTTT.

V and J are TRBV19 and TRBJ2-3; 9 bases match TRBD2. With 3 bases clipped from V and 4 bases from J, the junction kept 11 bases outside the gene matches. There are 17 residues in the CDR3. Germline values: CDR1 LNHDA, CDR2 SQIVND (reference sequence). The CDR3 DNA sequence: TGTGCCAGTAGTATCCTATCGGGCGGGAGGGCCCCAGATACGCAGTATTTT. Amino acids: CASSILSGGRAPDTQYF.

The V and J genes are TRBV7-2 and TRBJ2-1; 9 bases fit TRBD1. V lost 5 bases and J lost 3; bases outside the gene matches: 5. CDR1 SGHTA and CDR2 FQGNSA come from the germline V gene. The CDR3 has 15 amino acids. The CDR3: CASSIGQGIYNEQFF. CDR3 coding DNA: TGTGCCAGCAGCATTGGACAGGGGATCTACAATGAGCAGTTCTTC. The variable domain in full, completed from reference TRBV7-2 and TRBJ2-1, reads GAGVSQSPSNKVTEKGKDVELRCDPISGHTALYWYRQSLGQGLEFLIYFQGNSAPDKSGLPSDRFSAERTGGSVSTLTIQRTQQEDSAVYLCASSIGQGIYNEQFFGPGTRLTVL.

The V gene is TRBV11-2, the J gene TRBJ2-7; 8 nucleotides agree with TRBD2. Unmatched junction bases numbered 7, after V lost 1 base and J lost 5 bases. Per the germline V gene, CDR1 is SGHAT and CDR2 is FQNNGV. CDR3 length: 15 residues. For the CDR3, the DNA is TGTGCCAGCAGCTTAGTCGGGGGGGCATCCGACGAGCAGTACTTC. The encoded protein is CASSLVGGASDEQYF.

The CDR3 sequence is CASGPQGASDTQYF. The CDR3 bases are TGTGCCAGCGGCCCACAGGGGGCATCAGATACGCAGTATTTT. The J gene is TRBJ2-3, the V gene TRBV11-2, with TRBD1 identical over 9 bases. Germline trimming cut 8 bases from V and 4 bases from J; bases unmatched to any gene: 7. The germline V gene has CDR1 SGHAT and CDR2 FQNNGV. CDR3 size: 14 residues.

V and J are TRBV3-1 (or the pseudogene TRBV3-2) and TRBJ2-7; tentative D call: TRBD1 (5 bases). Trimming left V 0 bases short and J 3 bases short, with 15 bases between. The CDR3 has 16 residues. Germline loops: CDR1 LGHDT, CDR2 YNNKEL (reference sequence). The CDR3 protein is CASSQDLSTGHYEQYF. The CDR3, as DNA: TGTGCCAGCAGCCAAGATTTAAGCACAGGCCACTACGAGCAGTACTTC.

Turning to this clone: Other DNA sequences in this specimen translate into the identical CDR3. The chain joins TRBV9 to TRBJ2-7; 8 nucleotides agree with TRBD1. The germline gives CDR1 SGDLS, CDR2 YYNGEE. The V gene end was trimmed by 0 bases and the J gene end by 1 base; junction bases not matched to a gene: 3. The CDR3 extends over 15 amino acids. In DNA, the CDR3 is TGTGCCAGCAGCGTAGGGACAGGGAGTTCCTACGAGCAGTACTTC. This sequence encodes CASSVGTGSSYEQYF. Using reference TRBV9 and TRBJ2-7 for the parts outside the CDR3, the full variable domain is DSGVTQTPKHLITATGQRVTLRCSPRSGDLSVYWYQQSLDQGLQFLIQYYNGEERAKGNILERFSAQQFPDLHSELNLSSLELGDSALYFCASSVGTGSSYEQYFGPGTRLTVT.

CDR3 in DNA: TGTGCCAGCAGTGAAGCGCAGGGCGGGGTAGAGACCCAGTACTTC. Its protein is CASSEAQGGVETQYF. The chain links TRBV2 to TRBJ2-5, with D possibly being TRBD2 (6 bases). Deletions cut 0 bases from V and 4 bases from J, with 12 bases between. The length of the CDR3 is 15 residues. Germline-derived CDR1 and CDR2 are SNHLY and FYNNEI.

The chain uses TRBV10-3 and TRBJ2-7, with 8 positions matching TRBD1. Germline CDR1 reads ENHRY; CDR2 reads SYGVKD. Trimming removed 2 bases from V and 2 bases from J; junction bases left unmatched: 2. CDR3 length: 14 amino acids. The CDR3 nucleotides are TGTGCCATCAGTGAGGGGACAGGTACCTACGAGCAGTACTTC. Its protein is CAISEGTGTYEQYF.

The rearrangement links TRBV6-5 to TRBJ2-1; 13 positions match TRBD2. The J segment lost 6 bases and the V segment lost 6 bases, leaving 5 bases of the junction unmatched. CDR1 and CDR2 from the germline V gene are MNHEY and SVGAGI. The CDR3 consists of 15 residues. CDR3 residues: CASSSGLAGFNEQFF. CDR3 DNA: TGTGCCAGCAGCTCGGGACTAGCGGGATTCAATGAGCAGTTCTTC.

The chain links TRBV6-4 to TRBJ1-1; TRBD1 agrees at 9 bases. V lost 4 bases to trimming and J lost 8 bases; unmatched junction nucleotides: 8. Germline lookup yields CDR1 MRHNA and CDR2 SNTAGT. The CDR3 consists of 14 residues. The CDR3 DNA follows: TGTGCCAGCAGTGCCCTGACAGGGGGAACCGAAGCTTTCTTT. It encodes CASSALTGGTEAFF.

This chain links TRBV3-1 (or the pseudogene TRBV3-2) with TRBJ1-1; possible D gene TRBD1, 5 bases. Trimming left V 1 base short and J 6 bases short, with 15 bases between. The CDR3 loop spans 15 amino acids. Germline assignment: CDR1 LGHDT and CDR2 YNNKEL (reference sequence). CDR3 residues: CASSQGRVGSPEAFF. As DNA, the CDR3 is TGTGCCAGCAGCCAAGGCAGGGTGGGCTCGCCTGAAGCTTTCTTT.

CDR3 region: CASRPRTGRYEQYF. In DNA, the CDR3 is TGTGCCAGCAGGCCACGGACAGGACGTTACGAGCAGTACTTC. The chain uses TRBV2 and TRBJ2-7; TRBD1 matches 7 bases. The germline gives CDR1 SNHLY, CDR2 FYNNEI. The CDR3 is 14 amino acids. The ends lost 6 bases at V and 4 bases at J; junction bases unmatched: 9.

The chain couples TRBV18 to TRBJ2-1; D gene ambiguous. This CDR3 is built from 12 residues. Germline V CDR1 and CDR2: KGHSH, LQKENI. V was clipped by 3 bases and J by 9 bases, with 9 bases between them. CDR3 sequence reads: CASSPSVGEQFF. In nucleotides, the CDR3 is TGTGCCAGCTCACCCAGCGTCGGTGAGCAGTTCTTC.

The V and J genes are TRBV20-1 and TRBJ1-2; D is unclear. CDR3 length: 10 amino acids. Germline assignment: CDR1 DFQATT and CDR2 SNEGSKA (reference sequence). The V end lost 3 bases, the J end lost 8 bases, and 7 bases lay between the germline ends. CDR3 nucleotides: TGCAGTGCTAGTAACGGGGGCTACACCTTC. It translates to CSASNGGYTF.

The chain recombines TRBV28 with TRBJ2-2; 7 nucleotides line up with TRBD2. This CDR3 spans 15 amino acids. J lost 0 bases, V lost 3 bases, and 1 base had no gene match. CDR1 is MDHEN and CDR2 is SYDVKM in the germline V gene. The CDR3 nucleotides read TGTGCCAGCAGTTTCGCGGGGGCGAACACCGGGGAGCTGTTTTTT. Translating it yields CASSFAGANTGELFF.

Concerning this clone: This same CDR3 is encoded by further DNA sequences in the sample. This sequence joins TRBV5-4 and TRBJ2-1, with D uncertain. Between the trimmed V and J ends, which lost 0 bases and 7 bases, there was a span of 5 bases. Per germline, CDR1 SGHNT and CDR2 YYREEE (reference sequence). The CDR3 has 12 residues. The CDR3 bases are TGTGCCAGCAGCTTGGACAGAAATGAGCAGTTCTTC. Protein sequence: CASSLDRNEQFF. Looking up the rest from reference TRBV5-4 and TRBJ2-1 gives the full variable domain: ETGVTQSPTHLIKTRGQQVTLRCSSQSGHNTVSWYQQALGQGPQFIFQYYREEENGRGNFPPRFSGLQFPNYSSELNVNALELDDSALYLCASSLDRNEQFFGPGTRLTVL.

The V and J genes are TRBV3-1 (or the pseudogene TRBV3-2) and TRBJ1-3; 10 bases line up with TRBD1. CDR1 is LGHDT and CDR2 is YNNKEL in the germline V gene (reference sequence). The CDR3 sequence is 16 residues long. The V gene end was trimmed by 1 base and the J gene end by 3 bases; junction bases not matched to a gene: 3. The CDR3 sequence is CASSQGQGALGNTIYF. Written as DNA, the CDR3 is TGTGCCAGCAGCCAAGGACAGGGGGCTCTTGGAAACACCATATATTTT.